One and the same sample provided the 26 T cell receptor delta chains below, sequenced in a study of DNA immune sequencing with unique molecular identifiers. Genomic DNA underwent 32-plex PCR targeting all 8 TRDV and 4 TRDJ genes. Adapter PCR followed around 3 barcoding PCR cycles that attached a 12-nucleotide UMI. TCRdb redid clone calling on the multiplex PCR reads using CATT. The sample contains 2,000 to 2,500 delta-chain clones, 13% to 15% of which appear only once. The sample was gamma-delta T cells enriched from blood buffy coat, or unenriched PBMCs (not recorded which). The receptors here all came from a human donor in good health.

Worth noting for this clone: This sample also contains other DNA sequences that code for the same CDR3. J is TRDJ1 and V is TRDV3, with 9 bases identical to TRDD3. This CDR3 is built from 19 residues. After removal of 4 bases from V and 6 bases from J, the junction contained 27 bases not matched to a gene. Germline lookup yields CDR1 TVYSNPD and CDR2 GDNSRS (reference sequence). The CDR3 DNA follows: TGTGCCTCCCTAAACCTGCTCGAGGGGGGATACATGCCTTATCATAAACTCATCTTT. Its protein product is CASLNLLEGGYMPYHKLIF.

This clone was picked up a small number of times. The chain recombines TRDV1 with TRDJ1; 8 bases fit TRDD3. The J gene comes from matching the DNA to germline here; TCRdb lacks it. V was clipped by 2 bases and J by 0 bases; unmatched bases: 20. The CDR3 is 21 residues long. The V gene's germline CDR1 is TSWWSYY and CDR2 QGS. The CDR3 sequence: CALGESYLRFFLGDHTDKLIF. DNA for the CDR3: TGTGCTCTTGGGGAATCCTACCTACGCTTCTTCCTGGGGGACCACACCGATAAACTCATCTTT.

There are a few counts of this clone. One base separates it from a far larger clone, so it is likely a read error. CDR3 amino acids: CALGDLPRTSYVRGGTYTDELIF. The CDR3, as DNA: TGTGCTCTTGGGGACCTACCAAGGACTTCCTACGTCCGGGGGGGGACGTACACCGATGAACTCATCTTT. The V gene is TRDV1, the J gene TRDJ1, with TRDD2 identical over 8 bases. The J gene, left out of TCRdb, was set here by checking the DNA against germline. The CDR3 covers 23 residues. Germline loops: CDR1 TSWWSYY, CDR2 QGS.

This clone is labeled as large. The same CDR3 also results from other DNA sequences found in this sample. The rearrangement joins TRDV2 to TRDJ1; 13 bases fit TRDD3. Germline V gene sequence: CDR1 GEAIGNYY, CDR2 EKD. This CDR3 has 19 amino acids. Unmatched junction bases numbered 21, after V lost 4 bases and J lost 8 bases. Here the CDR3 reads CACEIGLNWGIRAGWKLIF. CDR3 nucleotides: TGTGCCTGTGAAATAGGCCTAAACTGGGGGATACGGGCCGGGTGGAAACTCATCTTT.

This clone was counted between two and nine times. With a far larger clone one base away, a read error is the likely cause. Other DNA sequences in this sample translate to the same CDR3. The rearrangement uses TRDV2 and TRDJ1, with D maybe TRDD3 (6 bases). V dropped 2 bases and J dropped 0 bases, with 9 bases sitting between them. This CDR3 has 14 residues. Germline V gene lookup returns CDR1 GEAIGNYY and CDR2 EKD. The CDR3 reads CACDKVGDTDKLIF. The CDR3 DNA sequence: TGTGCCTGTGACAAGGTGGGGGACACCGATAAACTCATCTTT.

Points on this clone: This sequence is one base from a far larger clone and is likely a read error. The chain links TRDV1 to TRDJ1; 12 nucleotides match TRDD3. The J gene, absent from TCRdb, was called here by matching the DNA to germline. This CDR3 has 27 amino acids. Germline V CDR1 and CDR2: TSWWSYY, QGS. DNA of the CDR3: TGTGCTCTTGGGGAACAGGGGGCGTTGGTCCCGTCCCCGACTTTATTGACTGGGGGATACTTCGTCGATATACTCATCTTT. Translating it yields CALGEQGALVPSPTLLTGGYFVDILIF.

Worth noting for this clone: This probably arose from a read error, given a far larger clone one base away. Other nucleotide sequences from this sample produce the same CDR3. CDR3 coding DNA: TGTGCCTGTGACAAAGTGGGTGACACCGATAAACTCATCTTT. Protein: CACDKVGDTDKLIF. The V call is TRDV2, the J call TRDJ1; D is unclear. V dropped 2 bases and J dropped 0 bases, with 9 bases sitting between them. This CDR3 is 14 amino acids long. The germline V gene has CDR1 GEAIGNYY and CDR2 EKD.

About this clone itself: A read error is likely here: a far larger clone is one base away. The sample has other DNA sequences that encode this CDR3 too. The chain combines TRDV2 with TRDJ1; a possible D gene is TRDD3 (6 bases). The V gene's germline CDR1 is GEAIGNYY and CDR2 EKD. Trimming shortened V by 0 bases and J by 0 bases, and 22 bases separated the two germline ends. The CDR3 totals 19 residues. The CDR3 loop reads CACDTLSLLGEEYTDKLIF. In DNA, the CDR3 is TGTGCCTGTGACACCTTGTCTTTACTGGGTGAAGAGTACACCGATAAACTCATCTTT.

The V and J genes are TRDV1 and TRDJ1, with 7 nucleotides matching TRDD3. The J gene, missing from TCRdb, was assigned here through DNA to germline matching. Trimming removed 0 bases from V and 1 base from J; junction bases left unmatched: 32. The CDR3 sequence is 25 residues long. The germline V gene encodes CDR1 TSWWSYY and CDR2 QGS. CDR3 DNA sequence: TGTGCTCTTGGGGAACTAAAATACCGCCATCGGGGTGCTCGTACTGGGGATCCGGCCACCGATAAACTCATCTTT. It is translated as CALGELKYRHRGARTGDPATDKLIF.

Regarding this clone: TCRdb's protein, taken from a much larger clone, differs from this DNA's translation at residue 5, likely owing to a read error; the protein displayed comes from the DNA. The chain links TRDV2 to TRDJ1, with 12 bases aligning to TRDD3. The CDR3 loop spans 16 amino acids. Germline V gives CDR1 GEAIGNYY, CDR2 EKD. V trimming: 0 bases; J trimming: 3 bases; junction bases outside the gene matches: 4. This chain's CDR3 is CACDTLGDTQADKLIF. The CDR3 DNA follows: TGTGCCTGTGACACCCTGGGGGATACGCAGGCCGATAAACTCATCTTT.

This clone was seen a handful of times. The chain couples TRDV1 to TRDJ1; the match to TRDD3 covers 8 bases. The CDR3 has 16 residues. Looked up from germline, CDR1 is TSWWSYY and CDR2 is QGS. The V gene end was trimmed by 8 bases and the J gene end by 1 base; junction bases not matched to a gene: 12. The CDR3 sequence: CALFPWGNSVTDKLIF. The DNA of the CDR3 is TGTGCTCTTTTCCCCTGGGGGAACTCCGTCACCGATAAACTCATCTTT.

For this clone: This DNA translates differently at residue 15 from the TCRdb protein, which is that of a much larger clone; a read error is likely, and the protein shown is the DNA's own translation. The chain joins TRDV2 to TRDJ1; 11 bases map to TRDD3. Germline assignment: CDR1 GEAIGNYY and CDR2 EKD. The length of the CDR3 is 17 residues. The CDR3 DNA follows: TGTGCCTGTGACACCGTTGGGGGATACGCTGGGACCGATAAATTCATCTTT. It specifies CACDTVGGYAGTDKFIF.

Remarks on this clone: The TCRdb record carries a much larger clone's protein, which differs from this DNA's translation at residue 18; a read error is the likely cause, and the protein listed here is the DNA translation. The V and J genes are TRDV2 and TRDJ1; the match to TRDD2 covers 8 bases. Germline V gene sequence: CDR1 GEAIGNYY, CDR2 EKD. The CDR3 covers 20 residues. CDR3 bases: TGTGCCTGTGACGCTCTTCCTACGTCTCTGGGAATAAAGGGGATCGATAAACACATCTTT. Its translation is CACDALPTSLGIKGIDKHIF.

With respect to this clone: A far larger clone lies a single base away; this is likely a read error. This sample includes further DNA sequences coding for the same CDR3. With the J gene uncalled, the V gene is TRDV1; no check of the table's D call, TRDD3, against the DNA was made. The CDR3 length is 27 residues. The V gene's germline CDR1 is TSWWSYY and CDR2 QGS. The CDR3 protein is CALGEQGALVPSPTLLTGGYFVDKLIF. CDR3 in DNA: TGTGCTCTTGGGGAACAGGGGGCGTTGGTCCCGTCCCCGACTTTATTGACTGGGGGATACTTCGTCGATAAACTCATTTTT.

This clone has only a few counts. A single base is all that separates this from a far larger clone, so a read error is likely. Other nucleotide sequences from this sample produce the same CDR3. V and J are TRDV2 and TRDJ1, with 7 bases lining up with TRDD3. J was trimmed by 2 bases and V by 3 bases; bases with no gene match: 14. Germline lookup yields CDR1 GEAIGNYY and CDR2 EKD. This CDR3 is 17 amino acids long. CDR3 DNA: TGTGCCTGTGACTCCCTCCTGGGGGCTCCCAATACCGATAAACTCATCTTT. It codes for CACDSLLGAPNTDKLIF.

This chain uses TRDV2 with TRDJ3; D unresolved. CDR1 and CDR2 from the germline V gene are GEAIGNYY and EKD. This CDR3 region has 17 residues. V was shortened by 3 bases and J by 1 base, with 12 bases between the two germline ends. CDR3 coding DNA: TGTGCCTGTGACCCGCCTGGAGGGTCCTGGGACACCCGACAGATGTTTTTC. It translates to CACDPPGGSWDTRQMFF.

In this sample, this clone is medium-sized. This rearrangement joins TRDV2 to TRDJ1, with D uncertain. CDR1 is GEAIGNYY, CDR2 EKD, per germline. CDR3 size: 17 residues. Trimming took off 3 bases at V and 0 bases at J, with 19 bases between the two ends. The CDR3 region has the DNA TGTGCCTGTGACCCCGTCGCCGGGACCGAGGACACCGATAAACTCATCTTT. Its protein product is CACDPVAGTEDTDKLIF.

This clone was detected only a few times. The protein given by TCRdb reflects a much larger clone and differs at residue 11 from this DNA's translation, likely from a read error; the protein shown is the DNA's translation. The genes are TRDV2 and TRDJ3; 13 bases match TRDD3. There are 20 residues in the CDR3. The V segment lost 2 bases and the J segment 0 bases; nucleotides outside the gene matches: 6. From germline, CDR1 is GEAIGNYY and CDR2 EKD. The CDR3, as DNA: TGTGCCTGTGACAAAGTACTGGGGGATACGCCCTCCTGGGACACCCGACAGATGTTTTTC. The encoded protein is CACDKVLGDTPSWDTRQMFF.

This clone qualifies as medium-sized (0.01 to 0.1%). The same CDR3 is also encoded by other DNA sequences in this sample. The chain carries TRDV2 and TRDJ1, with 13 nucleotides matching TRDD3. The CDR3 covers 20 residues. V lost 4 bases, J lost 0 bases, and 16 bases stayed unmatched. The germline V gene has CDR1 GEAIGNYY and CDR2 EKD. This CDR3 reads CACDAVLGDTQYLYTDKLIF. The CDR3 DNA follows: TGTGCCTGTGATGCGGTACTGGGGGATACGCAATACCTGTACACCGATAAACTCATCTTT.

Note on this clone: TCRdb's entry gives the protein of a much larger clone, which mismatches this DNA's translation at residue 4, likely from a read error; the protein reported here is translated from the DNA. CDR3 protein: CACGLLGDTLLTTDKLIF. The DNA for the CDR3 is TGTGCCTGTGGCCTTCTGGGGGATACGCTTCTTACCACCGATAAACTCATCTTT. This sequence joins TRDV2 and TRDJ1; 12 positions agree with TRDD3. CDR1 GEAIGNYY and CDR2 EKD come from the germline V gene. This CDR3 spans 18 amino acids. The V segment lost 5 bases and the J segment 1 base; nucleotides outside the gene matches: 13.

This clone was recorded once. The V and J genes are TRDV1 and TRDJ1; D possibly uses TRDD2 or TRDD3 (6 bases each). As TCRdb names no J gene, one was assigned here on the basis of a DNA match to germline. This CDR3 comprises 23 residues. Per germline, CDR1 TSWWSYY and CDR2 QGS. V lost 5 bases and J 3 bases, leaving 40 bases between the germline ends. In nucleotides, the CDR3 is TGTGCTCTTGGGTTGGGAAGCTTCCTCGGCGGCTGGGATAACCCCTGGTCGGCCGATAAACTCATCTTT. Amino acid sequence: CALGLGSFLGGWDNPWSADKLIF.

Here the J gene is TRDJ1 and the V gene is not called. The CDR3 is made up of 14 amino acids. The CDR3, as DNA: TGTGCTCTTGGTCCTAGGTGGTACACCGATAAACTCATCTTT. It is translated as CALGPRWYTDKLIF.

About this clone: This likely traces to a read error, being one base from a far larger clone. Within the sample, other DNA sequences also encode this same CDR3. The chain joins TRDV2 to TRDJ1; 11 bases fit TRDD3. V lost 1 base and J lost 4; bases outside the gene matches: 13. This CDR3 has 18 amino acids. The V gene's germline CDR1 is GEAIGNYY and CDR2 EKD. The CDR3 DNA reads TGTGCCTGTGACACTGTAACCACACTGGGGGATAATGGCGATAAACTCATCTTT. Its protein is CACDTVTTLGDNGDKLIF.

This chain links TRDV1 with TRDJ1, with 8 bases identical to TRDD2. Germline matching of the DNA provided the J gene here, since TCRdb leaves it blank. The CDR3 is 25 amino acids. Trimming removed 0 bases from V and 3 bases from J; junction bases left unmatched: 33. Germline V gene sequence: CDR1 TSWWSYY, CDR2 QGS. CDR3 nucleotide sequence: TGTGCTCTTGGGGAACTTCTTTCTAACAGGCTTCCTACATCAGTGGGGGTGAGTAGGGCCGATAAACTCATCTTT. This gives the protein CALGELLSNRLPTSVGVSRADKLIF.

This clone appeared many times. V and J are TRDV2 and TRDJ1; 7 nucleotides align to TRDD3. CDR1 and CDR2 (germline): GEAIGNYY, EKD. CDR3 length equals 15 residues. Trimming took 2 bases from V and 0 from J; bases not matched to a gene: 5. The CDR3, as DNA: TGTGCCTGTGACAGGCTGGGGGGCAACACCGATAAACTCATCTTT. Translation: CACDRLGGNTDKLIF.

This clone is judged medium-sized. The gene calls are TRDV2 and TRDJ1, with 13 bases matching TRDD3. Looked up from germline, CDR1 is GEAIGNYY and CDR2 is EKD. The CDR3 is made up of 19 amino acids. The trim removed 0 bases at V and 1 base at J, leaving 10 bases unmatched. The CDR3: CACDTVRLGDTRVTDKLIF. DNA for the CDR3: TGTGCCTGTGACACCGTCAGACTGGGGGATACGCGGGTCACCGATAAACTCATCTTT.